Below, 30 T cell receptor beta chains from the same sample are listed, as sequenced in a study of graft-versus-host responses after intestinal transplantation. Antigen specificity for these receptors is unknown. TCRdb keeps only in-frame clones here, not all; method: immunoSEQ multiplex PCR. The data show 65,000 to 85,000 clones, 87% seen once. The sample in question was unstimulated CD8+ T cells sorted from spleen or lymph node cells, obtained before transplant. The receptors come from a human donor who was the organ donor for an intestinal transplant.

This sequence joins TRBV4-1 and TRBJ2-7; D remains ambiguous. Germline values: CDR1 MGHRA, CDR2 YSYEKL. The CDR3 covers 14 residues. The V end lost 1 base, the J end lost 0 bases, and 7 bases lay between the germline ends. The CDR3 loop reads CASSQVHNSYEQYF. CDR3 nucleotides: TGCGCCAGCAGCCAAGTTCACAACTCCTACGAGCAGTACTTC.

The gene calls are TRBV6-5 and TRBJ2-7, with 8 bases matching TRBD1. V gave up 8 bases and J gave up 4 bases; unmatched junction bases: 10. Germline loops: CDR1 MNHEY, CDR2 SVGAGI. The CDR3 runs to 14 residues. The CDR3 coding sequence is TGTGCCAGCGCCGACCCGAGACAGGGGTACGAGCAGTACTTC. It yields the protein CASADPRQGYEQYF.

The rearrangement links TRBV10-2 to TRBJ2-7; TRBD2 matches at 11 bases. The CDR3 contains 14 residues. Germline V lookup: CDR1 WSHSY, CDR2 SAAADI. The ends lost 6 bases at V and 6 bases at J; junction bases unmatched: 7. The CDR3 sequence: CASRGETSGSEQYF. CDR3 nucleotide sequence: TGCGCCAGCAGGGGGGAAACTAGCGGGAGCGAGCAGTACTTC.

Written as DNA, the CDR3 is TGTGCCAGCAGAAAAGCCGTATTCGGGGCCTATGGCTACACCTTC. Translation: CASRKAVFGAYGYTF. The gene calls are TRBV6-5 and TRBJ1-2; perhaps TRBD1 as D (5 bases). Per germline, CDR1 MNHEY and CDR2 SVGAGI. CDR3 length: 15 amino acids. Trimming pared 6 bases from V and 4 bases from J, leaving 18 bases between.

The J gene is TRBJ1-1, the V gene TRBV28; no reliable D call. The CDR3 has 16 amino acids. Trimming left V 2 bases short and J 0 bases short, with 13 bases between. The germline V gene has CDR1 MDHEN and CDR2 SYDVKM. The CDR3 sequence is CASSLLQTQLNTEAFF. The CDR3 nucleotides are TGTGCCAGCAGTTTACTCCAGACACAATTGAACACTGAAGCTTTCTTT.

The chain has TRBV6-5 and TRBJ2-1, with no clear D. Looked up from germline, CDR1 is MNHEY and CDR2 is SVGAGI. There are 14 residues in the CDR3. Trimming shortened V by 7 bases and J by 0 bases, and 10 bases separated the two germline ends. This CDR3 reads CASKGPSSYNEQFF. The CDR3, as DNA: TGTGCCAGCAAAGGGCCGAGCTCCTACAATGAGCAGTTCTTC.

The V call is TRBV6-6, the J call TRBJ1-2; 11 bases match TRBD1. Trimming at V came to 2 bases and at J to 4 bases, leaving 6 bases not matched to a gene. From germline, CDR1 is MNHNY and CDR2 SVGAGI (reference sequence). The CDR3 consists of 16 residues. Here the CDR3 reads CASSYTGTGGGYGYTF. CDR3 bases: TGTGCCAGCAGTTACACAGGGACAGGGGGGGGCTATGGCTACACCTTC.

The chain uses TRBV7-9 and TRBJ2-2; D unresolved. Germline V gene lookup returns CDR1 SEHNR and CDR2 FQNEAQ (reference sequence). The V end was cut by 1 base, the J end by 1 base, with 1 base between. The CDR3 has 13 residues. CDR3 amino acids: CASSLGNTGELFF. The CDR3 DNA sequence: TGTGCCAGCAGCTTAGGGAACACCGGGGAGCTGTTTTTT.

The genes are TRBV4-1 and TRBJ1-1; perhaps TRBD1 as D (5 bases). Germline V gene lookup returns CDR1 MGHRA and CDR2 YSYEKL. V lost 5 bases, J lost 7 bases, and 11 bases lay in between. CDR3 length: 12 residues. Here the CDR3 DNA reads TGCGCCAGCAGCACAATAGGGGATGAAGCTTTCTTT. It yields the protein CASSTIGDEAFF.

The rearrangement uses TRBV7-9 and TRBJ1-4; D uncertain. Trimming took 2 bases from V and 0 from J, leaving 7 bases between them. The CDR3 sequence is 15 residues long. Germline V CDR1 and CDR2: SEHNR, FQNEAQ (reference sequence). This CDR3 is CASSLSSATNEKLFF. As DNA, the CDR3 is TGTGCCAGCAGCTTATCAAGCGCAACTAATGAAAAACTGTTTTTT.

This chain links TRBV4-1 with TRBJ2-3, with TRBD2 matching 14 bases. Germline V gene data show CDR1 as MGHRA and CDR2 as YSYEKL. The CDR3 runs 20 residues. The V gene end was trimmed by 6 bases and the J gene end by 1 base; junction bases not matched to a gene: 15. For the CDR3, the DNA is TGCGCCAGCAGTACCGGTCCGGGACTAGCGGGGGCAGACGGCACAGATACGCAGTATTTT. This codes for CASSTGPGLAGADGTDTQYF.

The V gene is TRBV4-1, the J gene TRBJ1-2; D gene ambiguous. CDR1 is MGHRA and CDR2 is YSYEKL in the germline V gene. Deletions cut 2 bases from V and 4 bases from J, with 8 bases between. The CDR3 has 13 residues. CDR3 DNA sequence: TGCGCCAGCAGCCAATGGGAGGGCTATGGCTACACCTTC. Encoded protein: CASSQWEGYGYTF.

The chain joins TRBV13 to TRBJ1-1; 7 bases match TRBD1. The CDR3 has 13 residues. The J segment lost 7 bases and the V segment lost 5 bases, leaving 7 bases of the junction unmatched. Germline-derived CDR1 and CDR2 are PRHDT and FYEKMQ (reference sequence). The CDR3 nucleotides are TGTGCCAGCAGCCCGCAGGGGGGCGGTGAAGCTTTCTTT. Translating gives CASSPQGGGEAFF.

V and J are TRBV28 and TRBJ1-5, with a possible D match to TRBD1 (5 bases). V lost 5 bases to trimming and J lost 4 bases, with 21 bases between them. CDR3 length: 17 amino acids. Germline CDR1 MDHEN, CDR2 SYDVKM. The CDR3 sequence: CASSHRAWWGYNQPQHF. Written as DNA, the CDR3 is TGTGCCAGCAGTCATCGGGCCTGGTGGGGGTATAATCAGCCCCAGCATTTT.

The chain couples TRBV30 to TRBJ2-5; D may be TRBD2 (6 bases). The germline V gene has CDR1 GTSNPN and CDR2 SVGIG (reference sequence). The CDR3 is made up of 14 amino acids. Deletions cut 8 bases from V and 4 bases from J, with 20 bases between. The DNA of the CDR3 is TGTGCCCTATCGAGGGACTGGCGCTTAGAGACCCAGTACTTC. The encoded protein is CALSRDWRLETQYF.

The CDR3 is CASSAANYGYTF. In nucleotides, the CDR3 is TGTGCCAGCAGCGCAGCTAACTATGGCTACACCTTC. This chain links TRBV14 with TRBJ1-2; D gene uncertain. The CDR3 runs to 12 residues. The V and J ends lost 5 bases and 0 bases respectively, with 4 bases between them. Per germline, CDR1 SGHDN and CDR2 FVKESK.

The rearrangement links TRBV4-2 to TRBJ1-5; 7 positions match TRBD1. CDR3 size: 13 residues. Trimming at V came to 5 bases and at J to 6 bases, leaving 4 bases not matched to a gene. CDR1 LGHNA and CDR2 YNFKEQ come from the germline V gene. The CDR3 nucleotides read TGTGCCAGCAGCTATGGGACAGCTCAGCCCCAGCATTTT. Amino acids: CASSYGTAQPQHF.

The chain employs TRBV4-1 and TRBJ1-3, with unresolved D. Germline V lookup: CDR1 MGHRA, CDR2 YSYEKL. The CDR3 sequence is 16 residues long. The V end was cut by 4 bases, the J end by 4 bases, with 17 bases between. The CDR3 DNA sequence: TGCGCCAGCAGCCCATTGTCTGGTGGGTGGGGAAACACCATATATTTT. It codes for CASSPLSGGWGNTIYF.

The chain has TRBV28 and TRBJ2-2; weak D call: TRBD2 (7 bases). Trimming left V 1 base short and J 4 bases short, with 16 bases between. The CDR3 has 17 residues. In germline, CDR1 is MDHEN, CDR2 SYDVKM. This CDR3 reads CASSLYWGGLGTGELFF. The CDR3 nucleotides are TGTGCCAGCAGTTTATATTGGGGGGGGCTCGGCACCGGGGAGCTGTTTTTT.

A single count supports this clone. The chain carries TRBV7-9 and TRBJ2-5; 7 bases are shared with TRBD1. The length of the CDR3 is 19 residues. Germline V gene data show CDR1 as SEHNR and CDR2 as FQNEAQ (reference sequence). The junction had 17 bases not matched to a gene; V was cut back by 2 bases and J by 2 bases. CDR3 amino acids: CASSLSHQKGTDIQETQYF. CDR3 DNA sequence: TGTGCCAGCAGCTTATCACATCAAAAAGGGACAGATATACAAGAGACCCAGTACTTC. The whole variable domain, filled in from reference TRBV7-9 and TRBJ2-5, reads DTGVSQNPRHKITKRGQNVTFRCDPISEHNRLYWYRQTLGQGPEFLTYFQNEAQLEKSRLLSDRFSAERPKGSFSTLEIQRTEQGDSAMYLCASSLSHQKGTDIQETQYFGPGTRLLVL.

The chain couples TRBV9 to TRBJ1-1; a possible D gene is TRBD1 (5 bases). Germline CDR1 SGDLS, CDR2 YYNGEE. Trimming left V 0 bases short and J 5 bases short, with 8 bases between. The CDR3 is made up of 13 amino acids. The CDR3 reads CASSVGGWTEAFF. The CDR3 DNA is TGTGCCAGCAGCGTAGGGGGGTGGACTGAAGCTTTCTTT.

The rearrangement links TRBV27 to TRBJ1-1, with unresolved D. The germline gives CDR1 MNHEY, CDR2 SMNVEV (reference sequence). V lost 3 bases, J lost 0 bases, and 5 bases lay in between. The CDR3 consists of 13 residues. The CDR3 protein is CASSLEMNTEAFF. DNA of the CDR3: TGTGCCAGCAGTTTGGAGATGAACACTGAAGCTTTCTTT.

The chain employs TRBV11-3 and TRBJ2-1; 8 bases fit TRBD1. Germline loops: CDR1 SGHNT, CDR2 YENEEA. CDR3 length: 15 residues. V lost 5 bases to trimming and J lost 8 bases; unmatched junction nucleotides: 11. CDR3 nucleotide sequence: TGTGCCAGCAGCCCCGGTCGGACAGGGATGCATGAGCAGTTCTTC. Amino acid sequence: CASSPGRTGMHEQFF.

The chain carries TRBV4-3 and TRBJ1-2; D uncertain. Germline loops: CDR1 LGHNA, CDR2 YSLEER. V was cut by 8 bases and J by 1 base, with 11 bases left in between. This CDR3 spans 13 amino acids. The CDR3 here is CASSAGSNYGYTF. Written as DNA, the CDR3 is TGCGCCAGCTCGGCGGGGAGTAACTATGGCTACACCTTC.

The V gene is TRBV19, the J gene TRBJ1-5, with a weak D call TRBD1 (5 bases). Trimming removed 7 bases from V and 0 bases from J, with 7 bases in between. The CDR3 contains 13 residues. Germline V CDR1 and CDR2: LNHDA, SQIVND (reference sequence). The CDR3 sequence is CASTGFSNQPQHF. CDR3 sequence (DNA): TGTGCCAGTACAGGGTTTAGCAATCAGCCCCAGCATTTT.

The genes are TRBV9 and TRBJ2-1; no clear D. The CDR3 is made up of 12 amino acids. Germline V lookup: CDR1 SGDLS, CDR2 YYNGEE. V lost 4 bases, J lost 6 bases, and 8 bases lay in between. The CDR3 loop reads CASSSLSNEQFF. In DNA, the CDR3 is TGTGCCAGCAGCTCCCTTAGCAATGAGCAGTTCTTC.

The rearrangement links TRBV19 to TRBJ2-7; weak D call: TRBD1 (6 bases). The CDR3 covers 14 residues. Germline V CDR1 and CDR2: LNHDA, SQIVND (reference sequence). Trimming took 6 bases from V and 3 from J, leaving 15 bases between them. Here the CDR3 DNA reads TGTGCCAGTAGCACAGGGTTCCGAGGCTACGAGCAGTACTTC. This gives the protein CASSTGFRGYEQYF.

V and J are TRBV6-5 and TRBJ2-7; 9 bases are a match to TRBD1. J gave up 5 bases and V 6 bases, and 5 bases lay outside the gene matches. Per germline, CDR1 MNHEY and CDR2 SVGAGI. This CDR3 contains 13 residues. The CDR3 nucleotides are TGTGCCAGCAGGAGGACAGGGGAGGACGAGCAGTACTTC. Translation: CASRRTGEDEQYF.

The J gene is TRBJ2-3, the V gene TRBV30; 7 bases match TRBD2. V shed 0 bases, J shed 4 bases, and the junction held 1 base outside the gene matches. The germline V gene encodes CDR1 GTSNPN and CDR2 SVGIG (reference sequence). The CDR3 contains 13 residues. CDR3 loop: CAWSVLASDTQYF. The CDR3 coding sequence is TGTGCCTGGAGTGTACTAGCGTCAGATACGCAGTATTTT.

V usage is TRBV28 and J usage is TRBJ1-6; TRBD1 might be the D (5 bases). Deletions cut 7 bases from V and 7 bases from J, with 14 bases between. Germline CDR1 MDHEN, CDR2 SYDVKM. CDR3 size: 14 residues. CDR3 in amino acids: CASTLRGDNSPLHF. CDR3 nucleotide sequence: TGTGCCAGCACCCTCCGGGGGGACAATTCACCCCTCCACTTT. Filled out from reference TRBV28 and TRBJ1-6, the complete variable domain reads DVKVTQSSRYLVKRTGEKVFLECVQDMDHENMFWYRQDPGLGLRLIYFSYDVKMKEKGDIPEGYSVSREKKERFSLILESASTNQTSMYLCASTLRGDNSPLHFGNGTRLTVT.